These T cell receptor beta chains were read from a single sample in a study of cytotoxic CD8 clonotypes in ibrutinib-treated CLL. Clones were sequenced by immunoSEQ multiplex PCR, and TCRdb holds only the in-frame ones, with some missing. The table lists approximately 48,000 clones, 45% to 55% of them singletons. The material was PBMCs, obtained after 12 months of ibrutinib treatment. These receptors were taken from a human donor with chronic lymphocytic leukemia. CDR3s include the opening cysteine and the closing phenylalanine or tryptophan.

CDR3 protein: CASSVLAGSYEQYF; V gene: TRBV6-1; J gene: TRBJ2-7
CDR3 protein: CASSFRAGVRDEQFF; V gene: TRBV7-7; J gene: TRBJ2-1
CDR3 protein: CATSTRRSTWTATNEKLFF; V gene: TRBV15; J gene: TRBJ1-4
CDR3 protein: CASSLAQNTEAFF; V gene: TRBV11-3; J gene: TRBJ1-1
CDR3 protein: CASSTRTGSTDTQYF; V gene: TRBV2; J gene: TRBJ2-3
CDR3 protein: CASTKSGTGGGETQYF; V gene: TRBV6-6; J gene: TRBJ2-5
CDR3 protein: CASSFSGQYTGELFF; V gene: TRBV7-8; J gene: TRBJ2-2
CDR3 protein: CASSSVWGMGYNEQFF; V gene: TRBV7-3; J gene: TRBJ2-1
CDR3 protein: CASSPPGGTEAFF; V gene: TRBV4-2; J gene: TRBJ1-1
CDR3 protein: CASSLDYFATEAFF; V gene: TRBV5-6; J gene: TRBJ1-1
CDR3 protein: CAWSVQDRGTEAFF; V gene: TRBV30; J gene: TRBJ1-1
CDR3 protein: CASSTGFGYTF; V gene: TRBV6-1; J gene: TRBJ1-2
CDR3 protein: CAISFGPGNTIYF; V gene: TRBV10-3; J gene: TRBJ1-3
CDR3 protein: CASSLSGSYNEQFF; V gene: TRBV11-3; J gene: TRBJ2-1
CDR3 protein: CASRGGWVPSYGEQYF; V gene: TRBV23-1; J gene: TRBJ2-7
CDR3 protein: CASRHPGQFQGYYGYTF; V gene: TRBV28; J gene: TRBJ1-2
CDR3 protein: CASSFTADSNQPQHF; V gene: TRBV2; J gene: TRBJ1-5
CDR3 protein: CASSPPNQIYNEQFF; V gene: TRBV18; J gene: TRBJ2-1
CDR3 protein: CATWGRSYTEAFF; V gene: TRBV6-1; J gene: TRBJ1-1
CDR3 protein: CASSLRGQGSSYEQYF; V gene: TRBV28; J gene: TRBJ2-7
CDR3 protein: CASSPGQGYGYTF; V gene: TRBV18; J gene: TRBJ1-2
CDR3 protein: CASSLEVGGNTIYF; V gene: TRBV5-1; J gene: TRBJ1-3
CDR3 protein: CASSLRGYGYTF; V gene: TRBV28; J gene: TRBJ1-2
CDR3 protein: CASSPLAYNQETQYF; V gene: TRBV18; J gene: TRBJ2-5
CDR3 protein: CASSLTNTGELFF; V gene: TRBV5-1; J gene: TRBJ2-2
CDR3 protein: CSVEDWGTEAFF; V gene: TRBV29-1; J gene: TRBJ1-1
CDR3 protein: CASSLLIQGGGGELFF; V gene: TRBV27; J gene: TRBJ2-2
CDR3 protein: CASSLQDRAFLYF; V gene: TRBV13; J gene: TRBJ2-7
CDR3 protein: CSAGRRNEQYF; V gene: TRBV20-1; J gene: TRBJ2-7
CDR3 protein: CASTGQARGNSPLHF; V gene: TRBV5-1; J gene: TRBJ1-6
CDR3 protein: CASRPWTGGRYEQYF; V gene: TRBV28; J gene: TRBJ2-7
CDR3 protein: CAINTQNTEAFF; V gene: TRBV10-3; J gene: TRBJ1-1
CDR3 protein: CSDDHPEAFF; V gene: TRBV29-1; J gene: TRBJ1-1
CDR3 protein: CASSGPGTRYEQYF; V gene: TRBV25-1; J gene: TRBJ2-7
CDR3 protein: CASSLVSGSAYEQYF; V gene: TRBV7-2; J gene: TRBJ2-7
CDR3 protein: CASSDVEPGTGLWNQPQHF; V gene: TRBV6-1; J gene: TRBJ1-5
CDR3 protein: CATSRGQATYEQYF; V gene: TRBV15; J gene: TRBJ2-7
CDR3 protein: CASGTGSTYEQYF; V gene: TRBV28; J gene: TRBJ2-7
CDR3 protein: CASAWARGEQYF; V gene: TRBV14; J gene: TRBJ2-7
CDR3 protein: CALRRASNLPGELFF; V gene: TRBV6-1; J gene: TRBJ2-2
CDR3 protein: CASSARLAGGAVGELFF; V gene: TRBV5-1; J gene: TRBJ2-2
CDR3 protein: CASSSPSRQGSYGYTF; V gene: TRBV28; J gene: TRBJ1-2
CDR3 protein: CASSTGTGATEAFF; V gene: TRBV19; J gene: TRBJ1-1
CDR3 protein: CASRGRKDQPQHF; V gene: TRBV19; J gene: TRBJ1-5
CDR3 protein: CASSVDEWDEQYF; V gene: TRBV2; J gene: TRBJ2-7
CDR3 protein: CASQSGVATNEKLFF; V gene: TRBV7-6; J gene: TRBJ1-4
CDR3 protein: CSVGRRAEQYF; V gene: TRBV29-1; J gene: TRBJ2-7
CDR3 protein: CAISGDRGYTF; V gene: TRBV10-3; J gene: TRBJ1-2
CDR3 protein: CASTLASGPAVQYF; V gene: TRBV5-6; J gene: TRBJ2-7
CDR3 protein: CASSLARTTLSSGNTIYF; V gene: TRBV5-1; J gene: TRBJ1-3
CDR3 protein: CATSRDFKGPYEQYF; V gene: TRBV15; J gene: TRBJ2-7
CDR3 protein: CASSLLGQETQYF; V gene: TRBV5-1; J gene: TRBJ2-5
CDR3 protein: CASSLLGFNEQYF; V gene: TRBV28; J gene: TRBJ2-7
CDR3 protein: CASSPQTRGQPQHF; V gene: TRBV4-1; J gene: TRBJ1-5